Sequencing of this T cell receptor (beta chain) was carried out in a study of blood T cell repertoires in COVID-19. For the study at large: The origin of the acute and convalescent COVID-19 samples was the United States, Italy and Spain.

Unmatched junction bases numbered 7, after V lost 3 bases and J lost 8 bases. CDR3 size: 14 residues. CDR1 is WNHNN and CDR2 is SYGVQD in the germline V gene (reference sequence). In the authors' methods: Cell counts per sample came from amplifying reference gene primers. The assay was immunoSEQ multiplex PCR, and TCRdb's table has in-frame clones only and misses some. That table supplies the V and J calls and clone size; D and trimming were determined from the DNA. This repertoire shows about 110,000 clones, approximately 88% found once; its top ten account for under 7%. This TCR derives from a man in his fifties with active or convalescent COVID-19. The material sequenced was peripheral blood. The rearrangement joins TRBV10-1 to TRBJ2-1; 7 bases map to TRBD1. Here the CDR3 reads CASSETLGGHEQFF. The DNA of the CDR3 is TGCGCCAGCAGTGAAACGCTAGGGGGCCATGAGCAGTTCTTC.